One sample yielded the 12 T cell receptor beta chains listed below, sequenced in a study of CD8+ T cells in alopecia areata. Once RNA had been extracted, it was reverse transcribed into cDNA to act as the sequencing template. Profiled with immunoSEQ multiplex PCR; TCRdb holds only in-frame clones, not every one. The data contain approximately 200,000 clones, over 45% of them singletons. Described treatment: oral pan-JAK inhibitor, 5-10 mg twice daily. Sequenced here: CD4+ T cells sorted from blood, sampled at week 24, from a patient treated with tofacitinib. Receptor source: a human donor with alopecia areata.

J is TRBJ1-2 and V is TRBV25-1, with D uncertain. Trimming cost V 2 bases and J 1 base, with 5 bases left between them. The CDR3 spans 13 residues. The germline CDR1 and CDR2 sequences are MGHDK and SYGVNS. CDR3 sequence reads: CASSERDNYGYTF. The CDR3 DNA follows: TGTGCCAGCAGTGAAAGGGATAACTATGGCTACACCTTC.

The rearrangement uses TRBV7-4 and TRBJ2-7; the D gene is possibly TRBD2 (5 bases). Germline loops: CDR1 SGHVT, CDR2 SQSDAQ. V dropped 2 bases and J dropped 5 bases, with 16 bases sitting between them. CDR3 length: 15 amino acids. DNA for the CDR3: TGTGCCAGCAGCTTATTTGCGGGCCTTTTCGACGAGCAGTACTTC. Translated, it gives CASSLFAGLFDEQYF.

This clone was found a few times. This chain links TRBV30 with TRBJ1-2, with TRBD1 matching over 10 bases. Germline loops: CDR1 GTSNPN, CDR2 SVGIG (reference sequence). V gave up 5 bases and J gave up 7 bases; unmatched junction bases: 4. The CDR3 contains 12 residues. This CDR3 reads CAWERQGAGYTF. CDR3 coding DNA: TGTGCCTGGGAAAGACAGGGGGCTGGCTACACCTTC.

The gene calls are TRBV19 and TRBJ1-5; 8 bases align to TRBD1. CDR3 size: 14 residues. Germline V CDR1 and CDR2: LNHDA, SQIVND (reference sequence). The ends lost 10 bases at V and 2 bases at J; junction bases unmatched: 7. The CDR3 DNA reads as TGTGCCACCAAAATGGGACAGGGCAATCAGCCCCAGCATTTT. Its translation is CATKMGQGNQPQHF.

The chain carries TRBV18 and TRBJ1-2; D is possibly TRBD1 (6 bases). Germline lookup yields CDR1 KGHSH and CDR2 LQKENI. Trimming shortened V by 3 bases and J by 6 bases, and 11 bases separated the two germline ends. The CDR3 contains 13 residues. DNA for the CDR3: TGTGCCAGCTCACCGACAGGCAGTAATGGCTACACCTTC. Its translation: CASSPTGSNGYTF.

The DNA of the CDR3 is TGTGCCAGCAGGCTGACAGGAGTCCACGAAAAACTGTTTTTT. Its translation is CASRLTGVHEKLFF. The gene calls are TRBV25-1 and TRBJ1-4; weak D call: TRBD1 (6 bases). CDR1 and CDR2 from the germline V gene are MGHDK and SYGVNS. Trimming stripped 6 bases from V and 8 bases from J, with 16 bases between. The length of the CDR3 is 14 residues.

The V call is TRBV27, the J call TRBJ2-1, with D possibly called TRBD1 or TRBD2 (5 bases each). The germline CDR1 and CDR2 sequences are MNHEY and SMNVEV (reference sequence). V was pared by 2 bases and J by 6 bases, with 11 bases between. The CDR3 contains 14 residues. CDR3 nucleotide sequence: TGTGCCAGCAGTTTAAGGGGACCCTTCAATGAGCAGTTCTTC. Translating it yields CASSLRGPFNEQFF.

The chain links TRBV29-1 to TRBJ2-3; D call uncertain. CDR1 SQVTM and CDR2 ANQGSEA come from the germline V gene. This CDR3 is 11 amino acids long. V lost 6 bases and J 6 bases, leaving 10 bases between the germline ends. The CDR3 DNA follows: TGCAGCGTCGGGTTTCGCGATACGCAGTATTTT. Residues: CSVGFRDTQYF.

About this clone: The same CDR3 also results from other DNA sequences found in this sample. The chain recombines TRBV2 with TRBJ2-5, with D possibly TRBD1 on 6 matching bases. CDR3 length equals 14 residues. Trimming removed 4 bases from V and 5 bases from J, with 14 bases in between. Looked up from germline, CDR1 is SNHLY and CDR2 is FYNNEI. CDR3 region: CASSAQGPRETQYF. CDR3 coding DNA: TGTGCCAGCAGTGCACAGGGTCCAAGGGAGACCCAGTACTTC.

The rearrangement joins TRBV5-6 to TRBJ2-3, with 8 nucleotides matching TRBD2. CDR1 SGHDT and CDR2 YYEEEE come from the germline V gene. This CDR3 comprises 15 residues. The V and J ends lost 7 bases and 1 base, in that order; junction bases with no gene match: 8. The CDR3, as DNA: TGTGCCAGCTCTGGGGCGGGAGGACGCACAGATACGCAGTATTTT. It translates to CASSGAGGRTDTQYF.

This chain links TRBV30 with TRBJ2-7; no reliable D call. The CDR3 is made up of 12 amino acids. Germline V CDR1 and CDR2: GTSNPN, SVGIG (reference sequence). Trimming left V 3 bases short and J 2 bases short, with 8 bases between. For the CDR3, the DNA is TGTGCCTGGAGCTCTGCGGCCTACGAGCAGTACTTC. Residues: CAWSSAAYEQYF.

The chain employs TRBV5-1 and TRBJ1-1; 8 positions agree with TRBD1. J lost 4 bases, V lost 3 bases, and 2 bases had no gene match. The CDR3 contains 13 residues. CDR1 is SGHRS and CDR2 is YFSETQ in the germline V gene. Written as DNA, the CDR3 is TGCGCCAGCAGCTCAGGGGGCGGCACTGAAGCTTTCTTT. This gives the protein CASSSGGGTEAFF.